Following are 26 T cell receptor beta chains from one sample sequenced in a study of radiation and T cells in renal cell carcinoma. Specified time point: blood 2 weeks post-SBRT. Indicated treatment: 15 Gy SBRT to primary tumor, nephrectomy 4 weeks later. Libraries were prepared by immunoSEQ multiplex PCR; TCRdb keeps only in-frame clonotypes and omits some of them. The sample consists of 100,000 to 150,000 clones, around 80% of them appearing once. This sample comprised blood, obtained from a patient whose treatment included radiotherapy and nephrectomy. The receptor source for this set is a man aged 50-59 years with renal cell carcinoma.

The V call is TRBV7-9, the J call TRBJ1-1, with 8 bases identical to TRBD1. This CDR3 has 14 residues. The V gene's germline CDR1 is SEHNR and CDR2 FQNEAQ (reference sequence). J was trimmed by 1 base and V by 5 bases; bases with no gene match: 3. CDR3 nucleotide sequence: TGTGCCAGCAGCCAAGGACAGGGGAACACTGAAGCTTTCTTT. Amino acid sequence: CASSQGQGNTEAFF.

This clone was picked up a small number of times. The genes are TRBV11-2 and TRBJ1-2, with D perhaps TRBD1 (5 bases). Trimming cost V 4 bases and J 3 bases, with 9 bases left between them. The CDR3 totals 13 residues. CDR1 is SGHAT, CDR2 FQNNGV, per germline. This chain's CDR3 is CASSSGLDYGYTF. The CDR3 DNA follows: TGTGCCAGCAGCTCGGGGCTCGACTATGGCTACACCTTC.

This CDR3 reads CASRLKGSEEEKLFF. The CDR3 DNA reads TGCGCCAGCAGATTAAAAGGGAGTGAGGAGGAAAAACTGTTTTTT. The chain employs TRBV5-1 and TRBJ1-4; no firm D call. CDR3 length: 15 residues. Germline CDR1 and CDR2: SGHRS and YFSETQ. V lost 5 bases to trimming and J lost 8 bases, with 19 bases between them.

This chain links TRBV5-1 with TRBJ2-7; 7 bases match TRBD2. CDR3 length: 18 amino acids. Germline loops: CDR1 SGHRS, CDR2 YFSETQ. Trimming removed 0 bases from V and 0 bases from J; junction bases left unmatched: 12. The CDR3 sequence: CASSLALSTSRSSYEQYF. CDR3 in DNA: TGCGCCAGCAGCTTGGCCCTGTCGACTAGCAGAAGCTCCTACGAGCAGTACTTC.

The V call is TRBV27, the J call TRBJ2-7, with TRBD2 matching 8 bases. CDR1 MNHEY and CDR2 SMNVEV come from the germline V gene (reference sequence). The CDR3 is 15 amino acids. J was trimmed by 0 bases and V by 3 bases; bases with no gene match: 4. Here the CDR3 reads CASSFSGIGSYEQYF. The CDR3 DNA follows: TGTGCCAGCAGTTTTAGCGGGATAGGCTCCTACGAGCAGTACTTC.

V and J are TRBV9 and TRBJ1-5; D uncertain. With 5 bases removed from V and 0 bases from J, the gap between germline ends came to 12 bases. Germline CDR1 is SGDLS and CDR2 is YYNGEE. The length of the CDR3 is 15 residues. The CDR3 sequence: CASRVRRFSNQPQHF. CDR3 nucleotide sequence: TGTGCCAGCAGGGTACGACGGTTTAGCAATCAGCCCCAGCATTTT.

This chain connects TRBV18 to TRBJ1-1; TRBD1 matches 9 bases. The CDR3 contains 13 residues. After removal of 5 bases from V and 4 bases from J, the junction contained 2 bases not matched to a gene. Germline CDR1 reads KGHSH; CDR2 reads LQKENI. The CDR3: CASSETGGTEAFF. For the CDR3, the DNA is TGTGCCAGCTCAGAGACAGGGGGCACTGAAGCTTTCTTT.

V gene TRBV19 combines with J gene TRBJ1-1, with a weak D call TRBD1 (6 bases). The CDR3 is made up of 14 amino acids. In germline, CDR1 is LNHDA, CDR2 SQIVND (reference sequence). Deletions cut 7 bases from V and 2 bases from J, with 14 bases between. CDR3 residues: CASNEDRINTEAFF. The CDR3 region has the DNA TGTGCCAGTAACGAGGACAGAATTAACACTGAAGCTTTCTTT.

The chain carries TRBV11-1 and TRBJ1-2; D is uncertain. Trimming cost V 1 base and J 4 bases, with 10 bases left between them. There are 14 residues in the CDR3. Germline V gene data show CDR1 as SGHAT and CDR2 as FQDESV (reference sequence). CDR3 region: CASSLGQDPYGYTF. In DNA, the CDR3 is TGTGCCAGCAGCTTAGGCCAGGACCCCTATGGCTACACCTTC.

This chain uses TRBV7-2 with TRBJ2-7; maybe TRBD2 (6 bases). Germline CDR1 reads SGHTA; CDR2 reads FQGNSA. V gave up 2 bases and J gave up 2 bases, with 10 bases separating them. The CDR3 spans 14 residues. The CDR3 DNA sequence: TGTGCCAGCAGCTTACCCGGACTAACCTACGAGCAGTACTTC. Residues: CASSLPGLTYEQYF.

V usage is TRBV27 and J usage is TRBJ2-7, with 7 bases matching TRBD2. Looked up from germline, CDR1 is MNHEY and CDR2 is SMNVEV (reference sequence). J gave up 3 bases and V 6 bases, and 8 bases lay outside the gene matches. This CDR3 comprises 14 residues. CDR3 sequence: CASSPSGADYEQYF. The CDR3, as DNA: TGTGCCAGCAGCCCAAGCGGGGCAGACTACGAGCAGTACTTC.

This clone was counted once. The chain recombines TRBV15 with TRBJ2-7, with D hard to call. Between the trimmed V and J ends, which lost 4 bases and 2 bases, there was a span of 6 bases. Germline V CDR1 and CDR2: LNHNV, YYDKDF (reference sequence). This CDR3 has 12 residues. CDR3 protein: CATSKGPYEQYF. CDR3 coding DNA: TGTGCCACCAGCAAAGGACCCTACGAGCAGTACTTC.

The chain is built from TRBV5-8 and TRBJ1-3; D unclear. This CDR3 is built from 13 residues. The V and J ends lost 1 base and 5 bases respectively, with 7 bases between them. The germline CDR1 and CDR2 sequences are SGHTS and YDEGEE. The CDR3 nucleotides are TGTGCCAGCAGCTTGTCCACGCGAAACACCATATATTTT. Its protein is CASSLSTRNTIYF.

This chain joins TRBV19 and TRBJ2-5, with 9 bases fitting TRBD2. J lost 8 bases, V lost 5 bases, and 12 bases had no gene match. CDR1 LNHDA and CDR2 SQIVND come from the germline V gene (reference sequence). The CDR3 is 15 residues long. The CDR3 nucleotides read TGTGCCAGTAGTCTGTCGCTAGCGGGACGAGCAACCCAGTACTTC. Translated: CASSLSLAGRATQYF. Based on the CDR3 plus reference TRBV19 and TRBJ2-5, the full variable domain is DGGITQSPKYLFRKEGQNVTLSCEQNLNHDAMYWYRQDPGQGLRLIYYSQIVNDFQKGDIAEGYSVSREKKESFPLTVTSAQKNPTAFYLCASSLSLAGRATQYFGPGTRLLVL.

This CDR3 reads CASSRGAGTTQETQYF. The CDR3 nucleotides are TGCGCCAGCAGCCGAGGAGCGGGTACAACCCAAGAGACCCAGTACTTC. This rearrangement joins TRBV4-1 to TRBJ2-5; possibly TRBD2 for D (6 bases). Germline CDR1 and CDR2: MGHRA and YSYEKL. The CDR3 is 16 amino acids. With 4 bases removed from V and 1 base from J, the gap between germline ends came to 16 bases.

V and J are TRBV7-2 and TRBJ2-2; D is undetermined. Trimming cost V 5 bases and J 8 bases, with 12 bases left between them. This CDR3 is built from 13 residues. Germline values: CDR1 SGHTA, CDR2 FQGNSA. The CDR3 DNA reads TGTGCCAGCAGCCCCCGACAAACTGGGGAGCTGTTTTTT. Its protein product is CASSPRQTGELFF.

V usage is TRBV6-1 and J usage is TRBJ1-2; unclear D gene. There are 14 residues in the CDR3. Trimming pared 6 bases from V and 4 bases from J, leaving 15 bases between. Germline CDR1 reads MNHNS; CDR2 reads SASEGT. The CDR3 coding sequence is TGTGCCAGCAGCACCGAGGCCCACAGCTATGGCTACACCTTC. This encodes CASSTEAHSYGYTF.

On this clone itself: Relative to the germline gene, one junction end is altered; a read error may explain this. The chain has TRBV12-5 and TRBJ2-1, with a tentative D call TRBD1 (6 bases). This CDR3 is built from 14 residues. The germline CDR1 and CDR2 sequences are LGHNT and FRNRAP. The chain's CDR3 is CASCLDSSYNEQFF. The DNA for the CDR3 is TGTGCTAGTTGTTTGGACAGCTCCTACAATGAGCAGTTCTTC.

The chain employs TRBV27 and TRBJ2-1; unclear D gene. CDR1 and CDR2 from the germline V gene are MNHEY and SMNVEV (reference sequence). The CDR3 length is 15 residues. V was trimmed by 5 bases and J by 1 base, leaving 12 bases between them. CDR3 protein: CASSPRAQSYNEQFF. CDR3 DNA: TGTGCCAGCAGTCCTCGGGCCCAGTCCTACAATGAGCAGTTCTTC.

A few counts support this clone. The chain carries TRBV30 and TRBJ1-1, with D possibly being TRBD1 (6 bases). Deletions cut 0 bases from V and 3 bases from J, with 8 bases between. Germline lookup yields CDR1 GTSNPN and CDR2 SVGIG (reference sequence). The CDR3 runs to 13 residues. The CDR3 coding sequence is TGTGCCTGGAGTGTAGGGGGATACACTGAAGCTTTCTTT. Amino acids: CAWSVGGYTEAFF.

This clone has more than one count but fewer than ten. The chain couples TRBV5-4 to TRBJ1-1; D is unclear. CDR3 length: 12 amino acids. V lost 5 bases and J lost 3, with 8 bases in between. Germline V gene data show CDR1 as SGHNT and CDR2 as YYREEE (reference sequence). CDR3 region: CASRKQDTEAFF. The DNA of the CDR3 is TGTGCCAGCAGAAAGCAGGACACTGAAGCTTTCTTT.

The CDR3 is CAWSATRGTQYF. Written as DNA, the CDR3 is TGTGCCTGGAGTGCGACCAGAGGGACCCAGTACTTC. The chain couples TRBV30 to TRBJ2-5; D gene unclear. This CDR3 has 12 residues. The V and J ends lost 1 base and 7 bases respectively, with 10 bases between them. Germline V gene data show CDR1 as GTSNPN and CDR2 as SVGIG (reference sequence).

The genes are TRBV5-1 and TRBJ2-1; 9 bases line up with TRBD2. Trimming at V came to 4 bases and at J to 6 bases, leaving 11 bases not matched to a gene. Germline lookup yields CDR1 SGHRS and CDR2 YFSETQ. This CDR3 comprises 16 residues. Here the CDR3 reads CASSAPPGLARNEQFF. The CDR3 DNA is TGCGCCAGCAGCGCACCCCCCGGACTAGCGCGCAATGAGCAGTTCTTC. The complete variable domain, with remaining parts taken from reference TRBV5-1 and TRBJ2-1, reads KAGVTQTPRYLIKTRGQQVTLSCSPISGHRSVSWYQQTPGQGLQFLFEYFSETQRNKGNFPGRFSGRQFSNSRSEMNVSTLELGDSALYLCASSAPPGLARNEQFFGPGTRLTVL.

This clone has just a few counts. The chain carries TRBV7-8 and TRBJ2-5; the D gene could be TRBD1 or TRBD2 (5 bases each). V lost 1 base and J lost 4, with 7 bases in between. The CDR3 runs 13 residues. Germline CDR1 reads SGHVS; CDR2 reads FQNEAQ. The CDR3 DNA reads TGTGCCAGCAGCTTAGTGGGGGTAGAGACCCAGTACTTC. It specifies CASSLVGVETQYF. Full variable domain (remainder filled in from reference TRBV7-8 and TRBJ2-5): GAGVSQSPRYKVAKRGQDVALRCDPISGHVSLFWYQQALGQGPEFLTYFQNEAQLDKSGLPSDRFFAERPEGSVSTLKIQRTQQEDSAVYLCASSLVGVETQYFGPGTRLLVL.

The rearrangement joins TRBV27 to TRBJ2-3; 7 bases are shared with TRBD1. This CDR3 comprises 15 residues. Germline lookup yields CDR1 MNHEY and CDR2 SMNVEV (reference sequence). The J segment lost 3 bases and the V segment lost 2 bases, leaving 5 bases of the junction unmatched. Written as DNA, the CDR3 is TGTGCCAGCAGTTTACGAGGGGGCTGGACAGATACGCAGTATTTT. Its protein is CASSLRGGWTDTQYF.

V usage is TRBV5-4 and J usage is TRBJ2-7, with a possible D match to TRBD1 (6 bases). CDR1 and CDR2 (germline): SGHNT, YYREEE (reference sequence). The V gene lost 2 bases and the J gene lost 2 bases, with 8 bases spanning the gap. The CDR3 sequence is 13 residues long. The DNA of the CDR3 is TGTGCCAGCAGCTTAACAGGGACCTACGAGCAGTACTTC. It translates to CASSLTGTYEQYF.